This T cell receptor beta chain derives from a study of regulatory T cells in long-lasting Graves disease (dated by TCRdb to the early 2020s). For context, the study as a whole: In the newly diagnosed Graves' disease group, patients had been taking antithyroid drugs for less than 3 months. Peripheral blood TCR sequencing and RNA sequencing compared persistent Graves' disease patients with newly diagnosed Graves' disease patients. The study was registered as a clinical trial and conducted in China. A total of 35 or so samples were covered by TCR sequencing, comprising around 13 persistent and about 20 newly diagnosed Graves' disease patients. Findings and caveats that apply to the study as a whole: Compared with newly diagnosed patients, persistent Graves' disease patients had lower TCR Shannon entropy and fewer highly expanded clones, which suggests clonal expansion. Sequencing and analysis were restricted to the TCR beta chain. Because the primary lesion, thyroid tissue, could not be accessed, the study looked at peripheral blood alone. The small sample size was acknowledged by the authors as a limitation that may reduce accuracy. TRBV28, TRBJ1-2 and TRBJ2-5 were preferentially used in persistent disease, while TRBV20-1 and TRBJ2-1 were favored in newly diagnosed disease. Persistent patients shared more public clonotypes among themselves (around 2,800) than newly diagnosed patients did (more than 850).

The time point tag for this specimen amounts to: newly diagnosed GD, antithyroid drugs for less than 3 months. RNA was extracted from PBMCs in TRIzol for both TCR sequencing and RNA sequencing. The diagnosis of Graves' disease was made according to American Thyroid Association guidelines. Patients for the study were recruited at an endocrinology department in Xi'an, China. From each patient, approximately 10 milliliters of peripheral blood was collected into an EDTA anticoagulant tube. Ficoll Paque Plus density gradient separation was used to isolate PBMCs, and no additional T cell sorting was done. An Agilent 2100 Bioanalyzer and agarose gel were used to check RNA quality, and a NanoDrop 2000 was used to measure RNA concentration. The table lists this clonotype with many counts. Its cognate antigen has yet to be identified. No much larger clone is present one base from it, and per-base qualities are unavailable.

Library preparation used multiplex PCR. Sequenced on an Illumina HiSeq 4000. CDR3 regions were amplified by Arm-PCR with iRepertoire HTBI primers to construct TCR beta libraries. Before sequencing, the PCR products underwent gel purification. For the original study's pipeline: Gene usage analysis of CDR3 amino acid clonotypes relied on the approximately 68 TRBV and 13 to 15 TRBJ segments identified across samples. Filtered high-quality paired reads were merged into contigs using COPE and FqMerger. BLAST was used to align contigs to IMGT TRBV, TRBD and TRBJ reference genes, with CDR3 defined following IMGT. Any clonotype with a frequency above 0.1% was classified as a highly expanded clone. Shannon entropy served as the measure of repertoire diversity, while the Gini coefficient captured V-J evenness. A clonotype found in more than one individual was treated as public. TCRdb applied fastp at Q25 and MiXCR to the public reads, then kept only in-frame beta chains. Rows matching on CDR3 protein sequence are summarized as one entry with the most common DNA and genes. Here the V and J calls rest on TCRdb's processing, not on the authors' analysis. This sample has under 300,000 distinct CDR3 sequences in its table, and around 20% of those were observed once. The leading ten clones occupy approximately 15% of the sample.

Cut back by 7 bases and 6 bases, the V and J ends lie 9 bases apart. CDR1 and CDR2 are drawn from the germline V gene (reference sequence): MNHEY, SMNVEV. The cysteine opens and the phenylalanine closes a CDR3 of 11 amino acids. Kept here is only the CDR3 DNA, which spans 33 bases and is read in frame from base 1. This clonotype originated in a female donor with Graves disease. The rearranged segments are TRBV27 and TRBJ2-5; the D gene lacks a confident call. Sample: peripheral blood mononuclear cells (PBMCs), taken at new diagnosis, from a patient treated with antithyroid drugs. The sequenced DNA is TGTGCCAGCACCAAGGGAAAGACCCAGTACTTC. Its protein product is CASTKGKTQYF.